This is a list of T cell receptor beta chains from one sample in a study of blood T cell repertoires in COVID-19. Assay: immunoSEQ multiplex PCR; the TCRdb copy retains only in-frame clones and omits some. The sample lists about 180,000 clones, around 86% occurring once. The sequencing sample was made of peripheral blood. These receptors all come from a man between 45 and 60 years old with active or convalescent COVID-19. CDR3s include the opening cysteine and the closing phenylalanine or tryptophan. Fields, in order: J gene, D gene, V gene, clone size, CDR3 protein, CDR3 DNA. The D gene is left open where the match is weak. The size entry is marked missing in some rows and otherwise reads once, few, many or a size class.

j_gene: TRBJ1-1; d_gene: .; v_gene: TRBV19; abundance: once; CDR3aa: CASSTDRFVAFF; CDR3nt: TGTGCCAGTAGTACCGACAGGTTTGTAGCTTTCTTT
j_gene: TRBJ2-7; d_gene: .; v_gene: TRBV5-1; abundance: .; CDR3aa: CASSLHRDSSYEQYF; CDR3nt: TGCGCCAGCAGTCTGCACCGGGACTCATCCTACGAGCAGTACTTC
j_gene: TRBJ1-2; d_gene: TRBD1; v_gene: TRBV6-5; abundance: .; CDR3aa: CASRRTGDGYTF; CDR3nt: TGTGCCAGCAGGCGGACAGGGGATGGCTACACCTTC
j_gene: TRBJ1-5; d_gene: TRBD1; v_gene: TRBV30; abundance: .; CDR3aa: CAWQRTGDQPQHF; CDR3nt: TGTGCCTGGCAGAGGACAGGGGATCAGCCCCAGCATTTT
j_gene: TRBJ2-7; d_gene: TRBD2; v_gene: TRBV5-6; abundance: .; CDR3aa: CASSFAPGTRMDEQYF; CDR3nt: TGTGCCAGCAGCTTTGCCCCCGGGACTAGGATGGACGAGCAGTACTTC
j_gene: TRBJ1-1; d_gene: .; v_gene: TRBV7-3; abundance: .; CDR3aa: CASSLTVNTEAFF; CDR3nt: TGTGCCAGCAGCTTGACAGTTAACACTGAAGCTTTCTTT
j_gene: TRBJ1-2; d_gene: .; v_gene: TRBV19; abundance: few; CDR3aa: CASSQGPANYGYTF; CDR3nt: TGTGCCAGTAGTCAGGGGCCCGCTAACTATGGCTACACCTTC
j_gene: TRBJ1-2; d_gene: .; v_gene: TRBV5-1; abundance: .; CDR3aa: CASSLDTFGGYTF; CDR3nt: TGCGCCAGCAGCTTGGATACATTTGGTGGCTACACCTTC
j_gene: TRBJ1-1; d_gene: .; v_gene: TRBV20-1; abundance: .; CDR3aa: CSGRFDTEAFF; CDR3nt: TGCAGTGGGAGGTTCGACACTGAAGCTTTCTTT
j_gene: TRBJ2-5; d_gene: TRBD1; v_gene: TRBV7-3; abundance: .; CDR3aa: CASSSGTGPVTQYF; CDR3nt: TGTGCCAGCAGCTCCGGGACAGGGCCTGTGACCCAGTACTTC
j_gene: TRBJ2-2; d_gene: TRBD1; v_gene: TRBV9; abundance: .; CDR3aa: CASSPWGQPTGELFF; CDR3nt: TGTGCCAGCAGCCCCTGGGGACAGCCCACCGGGGAGCTGTTTTTT
j_gene: TRBJ1-2; d_gene: TRBD1; v_gene: TRBV19; abundance: few; CDR3aa: CASRTGALIGYTF; CDR3nt: TGTGCCAGTAGGACAGGGGCACTAATTGGCTACACCTTC